This is a list of T cell receptor beta chains from one sample in a study of shared clonotypes between healthy human individuals. TCRdb's table, derived via immunoSEQ multiplex PCR, lists solely in-frame clones and lacks some. The top ten clones hold about 0.38% of a sample with about 2.4 million clones, approximately 93% of them seen once. The sequencing input was naive CD4+ T cells from PBMCs. Receptors originate from a man in his late teens or twenties in good health. Some clones in this sample may be carry-over from other donors' samples. Each CDR3 is given with its conserved first and last residue. The D gene is left open where the match is weak. Clone size appears in some rows only: once, few, many, or a class for an expanded clone.

TRBJ2-1 NA TRBV7-2 NA CASSPRGRGRNEQFF TGTGCCAGCAGCCCCCGGGGGCGGGGGAGGAATGAGCAGTTCTTC
TRBJ1-2 NA TRBV5-4 NA CASSLVPGTEYGYTF TGTGCCAGCAGCTTAGTCCCCGGGACTGAGTATGGCTACACCTTC
TRBJ2-7 NA TRBV20-1 TRBD1 CSADRENEQYF TGCAGTGCTGACAGGGAAAACGAGCAGTACTTC
TRBJ1-5 NA TRBV9 TRBD1 CASSAQGASNQPQHF TGTGCCAGCAGCGCACAGGGGGCGAGCAATCAGCCCCAGCATTTT
TRBJ1-6 NA TRBV5-1 NA CASSFSLVTDPLHF TGCGCCAGCAGTTTCTCCTTGGTGACTGATCCCCTCCACTTT
TRBJ1-2 NA TRBV28 NA CASSRRRDGYTF TGTGCCAGCAGTCGCCGCAGGGACGGCTACACCTTC
TRBJ2-7 NA TRBV4-1 NA CASSPLSVRVDYEQYF TGCGCCAGCAGCCCACTATCAGTGAGGGTAGACTACGAGCAGTACTTC
TRBJ2-7 NA TRBV28 NA CASSFVGPTYEQYF TGTGCCAGCAGTTTTGTTGGGCCGACCTACGAGCAGTACTTC
TRBJ2-1 NA TRBV7-2 TRBD2 CASSFVAGVIQKNEQFF TGTGCCAGCAGCTTCGTAGCGGGAGTGATCCAAAAGAATGAGCAGTTCTTC
TRBJ2-7 NA TRBV18 TRBD1 CASQPGTGPYEQYF TGTGCCAGTCAACCCGGGACAGGGCCCTACGAGCAGTACTTC
TRBJ2-7 NA TRBV10-1 NA CASSELIGTYTYEQYF TGCGCCAGCAGTGAGCTTATCGGGACATACACCTACGAGCAGTACTTC
TRBJ2-3 NA TRBV10-3 TRBD2 CAISLTSGRADTQYF TGTGCCATCAGCCTGACTAGCGGGAGGGCAGATACGCAGTATTTT
TRBJ2-1 NA TRBV6-1 TRBD1 CASSGYRGRAEQFF TGTGCCAGCAGTGGTTACAGGGGGCGGGCTGAGCAGTTCTTC
TRBJ1-5 few TRBV30 NA CAWSVLLGRTQPQHF TGTGCCTGGAGTGTACTTTTGGGACGGACCCAGCCCCAGCATTTT
TRBJ1-1 NA TRBV7-2 NA CASSLQWTVNTEAFF TGTGCCAGCAGCTTACAATGGACGGTGAACACTGAAGCTTTCTTT
TRBJ2-7 NA TRBV28 NA CASGHRDRVYEQYF TGTGCCTCCGGCCACCGAGACAGAGTCTACGAGCAGTACTTC
TRBJ2-1 NA TRBV6-6 NA CASSYSIGTHNEQFF TGTGCCAGCAGTTACTCGATAGGGACCCACAATGAGCAGTTCTTC
TRBJ2-3 NA TRBV4-1 TRBD2 CASSHGTSSQEVDTQYF TGCGCCAGCAGCCACGGGACTAGCTCCCAGGAGGTAGATACGCAGTATTTT
TRBJ1-1 NA TRBV11-3 TRBD1 CASSLGQGEATEAFF TGTGCCAGCAGCTTAGGGCAGGGGGAGGCCACTGAAGCTTTCTTT
TRBJ1-4 NA TRBV30 TRBD1 CAWGQVATNEKLFF TGTGCCTGGGGACAGGTTGCAACTAATGAAAAACTGTTTTTT
TRBJ1-1 NA TRBV27 NA CASSRSPPNTEAFF TGTGCCAGCAGTAGGTCGCCGCCGAACACTGAAGCTTTCTTT
TRBJ2-5 NA TRBV5-6 TRBD1 CASSLTGGRETQYF TGTGCCAGCAGCTTGACAGGGGGCCGAGAGACCCAGTACTTC